The TCR beta chain under discussion was sequenced for a study of cytomegalovirus exposure and HLA in healthy donors. Study results and limitations: TCR beta chains numbering some 160 were designated cytomegalovirus-associated. In vitro confirmation showed a few CMV-associated chains to be CMV antigen specific. Generally TCR sequences proved uncommon, though certain public TCRs appeared in numerous donors. The classifier reportedly diagnosed cytomegalovirus status with high sensitivity and specificity.

Here immunoSEQ multiplex PCR was the method, and the copy in TCRdb shows in-frame clones only, minus some. This sample has around 300,000 clones; around 85% occur once, and the top ten carry 0.95% to 1.1%. Details on this clone: Its antigen is currently unknown.

V was clipped by 2 bases and J by 4 bases, with 8 bases between them. CDR3 length: 13 amino acids. Per germline, CDR1 MNHEY and CDR2 SVGAGI. The specimen sequenced was PBMCs. The sequence derives from a woman aged 18-29 years in good health and CMV-seronegative. V usage is TRBV6-5 and J usage is TRBJ2-5; D gene uncertain. CDR3 region: CASSYAHGETQYF. DNA for the CDR3: TGTGCCAGCAGTTACGCCCACGGAGAGACCCAGTACTTC.